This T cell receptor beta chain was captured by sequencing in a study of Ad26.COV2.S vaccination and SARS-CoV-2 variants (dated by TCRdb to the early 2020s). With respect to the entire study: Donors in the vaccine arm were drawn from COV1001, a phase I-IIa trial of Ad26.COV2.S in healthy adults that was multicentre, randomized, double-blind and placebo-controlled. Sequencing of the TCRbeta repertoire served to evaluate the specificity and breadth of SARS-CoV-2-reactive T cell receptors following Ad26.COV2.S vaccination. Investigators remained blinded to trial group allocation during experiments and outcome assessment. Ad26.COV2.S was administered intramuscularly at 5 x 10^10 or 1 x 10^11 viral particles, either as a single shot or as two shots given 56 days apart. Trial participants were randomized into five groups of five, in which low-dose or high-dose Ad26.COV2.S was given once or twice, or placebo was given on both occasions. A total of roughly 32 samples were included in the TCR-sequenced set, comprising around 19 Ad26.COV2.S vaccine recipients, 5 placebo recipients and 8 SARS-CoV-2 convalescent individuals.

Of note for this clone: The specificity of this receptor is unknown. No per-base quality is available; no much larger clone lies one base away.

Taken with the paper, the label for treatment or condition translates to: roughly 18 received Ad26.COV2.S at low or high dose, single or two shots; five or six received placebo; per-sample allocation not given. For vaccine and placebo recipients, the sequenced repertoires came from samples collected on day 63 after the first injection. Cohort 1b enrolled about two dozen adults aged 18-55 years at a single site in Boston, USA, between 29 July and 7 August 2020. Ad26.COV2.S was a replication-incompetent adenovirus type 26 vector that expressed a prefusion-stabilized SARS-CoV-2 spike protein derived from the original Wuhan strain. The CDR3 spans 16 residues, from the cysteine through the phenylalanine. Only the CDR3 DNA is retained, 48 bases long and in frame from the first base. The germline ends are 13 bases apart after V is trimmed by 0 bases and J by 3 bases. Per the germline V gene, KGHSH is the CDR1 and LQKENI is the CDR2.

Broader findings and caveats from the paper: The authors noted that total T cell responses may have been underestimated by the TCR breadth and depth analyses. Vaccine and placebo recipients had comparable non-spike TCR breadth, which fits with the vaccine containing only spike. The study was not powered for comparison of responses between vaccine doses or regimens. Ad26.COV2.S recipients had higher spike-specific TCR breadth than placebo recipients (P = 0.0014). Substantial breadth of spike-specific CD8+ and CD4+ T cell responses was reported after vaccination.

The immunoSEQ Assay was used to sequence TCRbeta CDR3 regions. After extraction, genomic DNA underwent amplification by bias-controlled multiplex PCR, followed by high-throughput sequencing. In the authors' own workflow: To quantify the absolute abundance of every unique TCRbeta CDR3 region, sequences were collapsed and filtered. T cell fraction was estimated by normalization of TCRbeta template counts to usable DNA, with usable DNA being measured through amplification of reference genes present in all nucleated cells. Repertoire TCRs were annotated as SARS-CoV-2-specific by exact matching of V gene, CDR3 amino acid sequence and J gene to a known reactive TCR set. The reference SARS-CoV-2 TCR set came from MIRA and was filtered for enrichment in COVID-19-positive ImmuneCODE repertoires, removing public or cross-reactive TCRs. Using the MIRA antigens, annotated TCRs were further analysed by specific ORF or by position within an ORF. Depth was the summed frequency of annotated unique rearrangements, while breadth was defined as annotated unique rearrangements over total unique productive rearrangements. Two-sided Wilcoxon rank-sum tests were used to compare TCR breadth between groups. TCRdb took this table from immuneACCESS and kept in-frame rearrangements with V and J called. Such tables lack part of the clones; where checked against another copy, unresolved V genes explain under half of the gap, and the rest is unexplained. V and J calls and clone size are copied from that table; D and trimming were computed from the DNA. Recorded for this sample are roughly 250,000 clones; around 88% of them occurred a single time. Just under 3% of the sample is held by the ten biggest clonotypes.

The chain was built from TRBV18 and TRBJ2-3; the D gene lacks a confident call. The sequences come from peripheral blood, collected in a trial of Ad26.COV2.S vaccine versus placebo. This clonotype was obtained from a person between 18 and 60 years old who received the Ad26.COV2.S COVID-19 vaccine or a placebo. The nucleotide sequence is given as TGTGCCAGCTCACCACCCCCCCGACTGTTAACAGATACGCAGTATTTT. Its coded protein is CASSPPPRLLTDTQYF.